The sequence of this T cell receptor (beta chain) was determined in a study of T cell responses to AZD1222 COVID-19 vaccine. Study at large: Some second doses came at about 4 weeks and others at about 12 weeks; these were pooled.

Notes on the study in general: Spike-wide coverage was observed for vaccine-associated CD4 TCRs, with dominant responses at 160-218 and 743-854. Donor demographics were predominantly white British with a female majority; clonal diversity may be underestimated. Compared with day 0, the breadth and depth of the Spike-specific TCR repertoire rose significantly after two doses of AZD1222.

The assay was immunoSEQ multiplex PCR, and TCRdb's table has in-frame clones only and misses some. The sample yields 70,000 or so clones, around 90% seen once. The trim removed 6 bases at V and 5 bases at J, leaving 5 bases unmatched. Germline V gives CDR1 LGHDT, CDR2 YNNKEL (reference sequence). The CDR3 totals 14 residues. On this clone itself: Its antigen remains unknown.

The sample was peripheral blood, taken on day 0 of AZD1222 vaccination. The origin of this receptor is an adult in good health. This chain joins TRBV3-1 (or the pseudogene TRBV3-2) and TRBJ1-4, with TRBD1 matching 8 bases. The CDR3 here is CASRRRTGNEKLFF. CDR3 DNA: TGTGCCAGCAGGCGGCGGACAGGGAATGAAAAACTGTTTTTT.